The clone carrying this TCR beta chain was recorded only once. Its matching antigen is unknown. This specimen belongs to a study of long-term antiretroviral therapy in people with HIV. People in the study who had HIV all got their treatment in the United States. Findings and caveats of the study: Diversity went up after ART and still fell short of transplant donor controls. There were no data on ART adherence, viral resistance or therapy changes, a gap that limits inferences about post-ART repertoire changes.

Trimming cost V 3 bases and J 3 bases, with 12 bases left between them. The CDR3 totals 14 residues. Germline lookup yields CDR1 SQVTM and CDR2 ANQGSEA. Survey-level immunoSEQ v3.0 assays were run. The data were produced by immunoSEQ multiplex PCR, yet TCRdb's version contains in-frame clones alone and is incomplete. This sample has more than 30,000 clones, with under 90% found just once. This TCR came from a young man with HIV. Here the sequenced sample was unsorted PBMCs, taken 0.4 years before starting antiretroviral therapy. The rearrangement joins TRBV29-1 to TRBJ2-1; D may be TRBD1 or TRBD2 (5 bases each). The CDR3 DNA is TGCAGCGTTGATCGCGGTGGGGGCTACAATGAGCAGTTCTTC. Its translation: CSVDRGGGYNEQFF.